What follows is one T cell receptor beta chain and its context. Its antigen target is currently unknown. Base qualities are not at hand, and no much larger clone is one base apart. These data belong to a study of technical replicates of blood from a few donors (dated by TCRdb to between 2016 and 2019). Library construction relied on the immunoSEQ multiplex PCR assay. TCRdb's version of the immuneACCESS table is confined to in-frame rearrangements and falls short of the full clone set. An unresolved V gene accounts for under half of the shortfall where checked; the remainder is of unknown origin. In this sample the table shows 45,000 to 60,000 clones, roughly 89% of which occur a single time. The top ten clones comprise 3.5% to 5% of the sample. Trimming leaves V shorter by 0 bases and J shorter by 1 base, with the junction holding 9 bases beyond the gene matches. The germline V gene encodes CDR1 LGHNA and CDR2 YSLEER. Including cysteine and phenylalanine, the CDR3 has 18 amino acids. Here the CDR3 DNA is all that survives: 54 bases in frame from base 1.

Input material: PBMCs. Recombination joined TRBV4-3 with TRBJ2-3; 8 bases in the junction line up with TRBD2. The receptor comes from a human donor in good health. Some clones in this sample may be carry-over from other donors' samples. CDR3 sequence: CASSQDRVAGRGTDTQYF. The nucleotides read TGCGCCAGCAGCCAAGATAGGGTAGCGGGACGGGGCACAGATACGCAGTATTTT.